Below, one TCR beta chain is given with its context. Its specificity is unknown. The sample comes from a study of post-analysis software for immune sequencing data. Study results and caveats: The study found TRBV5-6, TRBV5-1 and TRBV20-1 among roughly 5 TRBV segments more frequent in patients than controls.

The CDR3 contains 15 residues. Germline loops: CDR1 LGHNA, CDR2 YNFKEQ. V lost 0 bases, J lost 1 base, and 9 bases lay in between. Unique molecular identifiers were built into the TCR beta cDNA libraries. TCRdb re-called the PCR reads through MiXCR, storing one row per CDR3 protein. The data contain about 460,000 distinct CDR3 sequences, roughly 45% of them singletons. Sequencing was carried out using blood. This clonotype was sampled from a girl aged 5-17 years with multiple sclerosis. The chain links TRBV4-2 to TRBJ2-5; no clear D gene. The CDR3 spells CASSQDLWAQETQYF. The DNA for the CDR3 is TGTGCCAGCAGCCAAGATTTGTGGGCCCAAGAGACCCAGTACTTC.